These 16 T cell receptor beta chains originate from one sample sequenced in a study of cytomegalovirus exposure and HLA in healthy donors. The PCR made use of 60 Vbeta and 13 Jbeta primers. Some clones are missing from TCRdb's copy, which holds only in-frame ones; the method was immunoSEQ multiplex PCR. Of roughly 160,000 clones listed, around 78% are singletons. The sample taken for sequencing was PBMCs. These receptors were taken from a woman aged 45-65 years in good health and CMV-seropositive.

The CDR3 protein is CASSEYGGTDNEKLFF. CDR3 nucleotides: TGTGCCAGCAGTGAATATGGGGGGACCGATAATGAAAAACTGTTTTTT. The V and J genes are TRBV25-1 and TRBJ1-4; possible D gene TRBD1, 5 bases. V was trimmed by 0 bases and J by 4 bases, leaving 12 bases between them. Germline CDR1 is MGHDK and CDR2 is SYGVNS. The length of the CDR3 is 16 residues.

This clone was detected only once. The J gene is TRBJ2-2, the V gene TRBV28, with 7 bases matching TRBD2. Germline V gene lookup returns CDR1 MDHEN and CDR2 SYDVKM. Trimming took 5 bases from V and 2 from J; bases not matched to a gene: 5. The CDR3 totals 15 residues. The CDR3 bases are TGTGCCAGCAGTCAACTAGCGAGAAACACCGGGGAGCTGTTTTTT. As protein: CASSQLARNTGELFF.

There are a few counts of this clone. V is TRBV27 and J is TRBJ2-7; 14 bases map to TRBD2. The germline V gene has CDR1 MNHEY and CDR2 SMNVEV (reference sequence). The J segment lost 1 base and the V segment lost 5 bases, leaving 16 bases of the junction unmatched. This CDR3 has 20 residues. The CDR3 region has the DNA TGTGCCAGCAGTCCGCCTCGACTAGCGGGAGGGACCAGGGCGTCCTACGAGCAGTACTTC. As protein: CASSPPRLAGGTRASYEQYF.

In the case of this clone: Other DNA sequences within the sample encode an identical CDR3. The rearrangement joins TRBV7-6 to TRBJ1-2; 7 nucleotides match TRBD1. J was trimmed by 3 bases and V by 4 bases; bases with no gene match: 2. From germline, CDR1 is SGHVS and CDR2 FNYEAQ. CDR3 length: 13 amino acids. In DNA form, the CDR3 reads TGTGCCAGCAGCTCCGGACAGGACTATGGCTACACCTTC. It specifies CASSSGQDYGYTF.

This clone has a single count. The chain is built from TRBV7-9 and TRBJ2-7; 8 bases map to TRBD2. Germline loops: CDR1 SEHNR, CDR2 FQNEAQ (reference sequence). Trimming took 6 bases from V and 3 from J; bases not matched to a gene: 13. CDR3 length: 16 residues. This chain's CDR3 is CASRGGSAGGIYEQYF. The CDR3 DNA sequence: TGTGCCAGCAGGGGCGGCTCGGCGGGGGGAATCTACGAGCAGTACTTC.

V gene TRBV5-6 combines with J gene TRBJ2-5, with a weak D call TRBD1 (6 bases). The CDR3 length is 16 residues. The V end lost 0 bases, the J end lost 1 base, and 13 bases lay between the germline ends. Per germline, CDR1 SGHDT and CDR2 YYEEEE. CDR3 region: CASSLGRGFLQETQYF. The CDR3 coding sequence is TGTGCCAGCAGCTTGGGCAGGGGATTCCTCCAAGAGACCCAGTACTTC.

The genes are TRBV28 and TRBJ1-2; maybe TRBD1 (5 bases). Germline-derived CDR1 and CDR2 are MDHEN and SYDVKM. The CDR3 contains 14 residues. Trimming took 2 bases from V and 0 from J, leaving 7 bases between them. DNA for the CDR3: TGTGCCAGCAGTTTACAGGGAACTAACTATGGCTACACCTTC. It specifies CASSLQGTNYGYTF.

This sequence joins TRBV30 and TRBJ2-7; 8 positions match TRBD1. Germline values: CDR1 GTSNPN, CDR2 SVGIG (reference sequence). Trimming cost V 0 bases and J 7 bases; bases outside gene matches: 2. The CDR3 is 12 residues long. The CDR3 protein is CAWSVRTGEQYF. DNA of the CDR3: TGTGCCTGGAGTGTACGGACAGGGGAGCAGTACTTC. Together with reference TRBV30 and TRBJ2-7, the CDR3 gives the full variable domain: SQTIHQWPATLVQPVGSPLSLECTVEGTSNPNLYWYRQAAGRGLQLLFYSVGIGQISSEVPQNLSASRPQDRQFILSSKKLLLSDSGFYLCAWSVRTGEQYFGPGTRLTVT.

CDR3 DNA: TGTGCCAGCAGTGACACAGGCATTAGCAATCAGCCCCAGCATTTT. Amino acid sequence: CASSDTGISNQPQHF. The chain employs TRBV6-1 and TRBJ1-5; tentatively, D is TRBD1 (5 bases). There are 15 residues in the CDR3. The germline V gene has CDR1 MNHNS and CDR2 SASEGT. V dropped 3 bases and J dropped 0 bases, with 9 bases sitting between them.

The CDR3 region is CACSGLDRPNTEAFF. CDR3 bases: TGTGCCTGTTCGGGCCTGGACAGGCCGAACACTGAAGCTTTCTTT. The chain uses TRBV30 and TRBJ1-1, with 7 bases matching TRBD1. V trimming: 6 bases; J trimming: 1 base; junction bases outside the gene matches: 11. There are 15 residues in the CDR3. In germline, CDR1 is GTSNPN, CDR2 SVGIG (reference sequence).

The CDR3 nucleotides read TGTGCCTGGACCCCTGACAGGGGAGATTACGAGCAGTACTTC. This gives the protein CAWTPDRGDYEQYF. The chain recombines TRBV30 with TRBJ2-7, with 8 positions matching TRBD1. The CDR3 is 14 amino acids. Germline lookup yields CDR1 GTSNPN and CDR2 SVGIG (reference sequence). V shed 4 bases, J shed 4 bases, and the junction held 9 bases outside the gene matches.

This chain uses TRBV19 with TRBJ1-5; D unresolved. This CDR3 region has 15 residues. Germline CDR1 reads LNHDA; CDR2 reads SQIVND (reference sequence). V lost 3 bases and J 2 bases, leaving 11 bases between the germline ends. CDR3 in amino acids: CASSIGGFGNQPQHF. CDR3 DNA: TGTGCCAGTAGTATCGGAGGGTTTGGCAATCAGCCCCAGCATTTT.

Written as DNA, the CDR3 is TGTGCCAGCAGTTATTCGAGCGGGTCAGAAAACATTCAGTACTTC. Translating gives CASSYSSGSENIQYF. The rearrangement joins TRBV6-6 to TRBJ2-4, with a tentative D call TRBD2 (6 bases). The V and J ends lost 3 bases and 5 bases respectively, with 14 bases between them. The CDR3 has 15 residues. Per the germline V gene, CDR1 is MNHNY and CDR2 is SVGAGI (reference sequence).

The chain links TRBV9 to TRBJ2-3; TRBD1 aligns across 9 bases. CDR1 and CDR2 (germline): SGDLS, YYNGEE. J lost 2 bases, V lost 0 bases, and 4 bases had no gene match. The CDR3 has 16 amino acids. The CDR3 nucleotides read TGTGCCAGCAGCGTAGGGGGGGACAGGGCCACAGATACGCAGTATTTT. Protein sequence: CASSVGGDRATDTQYF.

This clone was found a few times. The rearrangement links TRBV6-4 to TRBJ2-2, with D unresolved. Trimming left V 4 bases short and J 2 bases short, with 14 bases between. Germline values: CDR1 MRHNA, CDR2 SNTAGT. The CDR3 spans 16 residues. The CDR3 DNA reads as TGTGCCAGCAGTGTTGAGGATTCGTCAAACACCGGGGAGCTGTTTTTT. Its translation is CASSVEDSSNTGELFF.

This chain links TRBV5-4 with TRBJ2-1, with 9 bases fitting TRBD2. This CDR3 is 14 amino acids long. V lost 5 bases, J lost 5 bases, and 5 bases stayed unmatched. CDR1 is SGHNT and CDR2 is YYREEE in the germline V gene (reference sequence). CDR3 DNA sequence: TGTGCCAGCAGAGAGCGGGGGGCTAACAATGAGCAGTTCTTC. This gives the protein CASRERGANNEQFF.